The 20 T cell receptor beta chains reported below all come from one sample, sequenced in a study of Ad26.COV2.S vaccination and SARS-CoV-2 variants (dated by TCRdb to about 2021). Library generation was performed with the immunoSEQ multiplex PCR assay. The clones in this table, taken by TCRdb from immuneACCESS, are in-frame only. Not every clone is retained; where verified, under half of the shortfall comes from an unresolved V gene, and the cause of the rest is unknown. For this sample the table gives roughly 350,000 clones, of which around nine tenths were detected only once. The ten largest make up around 5% of the sample. The treatment or condition label corresponds to: 19 received Ad26.COV2.S at low or high dose, single or two shots; about 5 received placebo; per-sample allocation not given. Repertoires of vaccine and placebo recipients were sequenced from samples collected on day 63 after the first injection.

This material consisted of peripheral blood, taken in a trial of Ad26.COV2.S vaccine versus placebo. The receptors derive from a person between 18 and 60 years old who received the Ad26.COV2.S COVID-19 vaccine or a placebo.

This chain links TRBV11-2 with TRBJ1-2; TRBD1 aligns across 8 bases. Germline CDR1 SGHAT, CDR2 FQNNGV. V shed 1 base, J shed 4 bases, and the junction held 5 bases outside the gene matches. The CDR3 consists of 15 residues. CDR3 residues: CASSLVAGTGYGYTF. In DNA form, the CDR3 reads TGTGCCAGCAGCTTAGTCGCCGGGACAGGCTATGGCTACACCTTC.

For the CDR3, the DNA is TGTGCCAGCAGCTGGATCGGGGGACAGATGAACACTGAAGCTTTCTTT. This translates into CASSWIGGQMNTEAFF. The chain carries TRBV7-9 and TRBJ1-1, with TRBD1 identical over 7 bases. The junction had 8 bases not matched to a gene; V was cut back by 4 bases and J by 0 bases. The CDR3 extends over 16 amino acids. Germline assignment: CDR1 SEHNR and CDR2 FQNEAQ (reference sequence).

V usage is TRBV13 and J usage is TRBJ1-1, with D unresolved. The V end lost 3 bases, the J end lost 0 bases, and 11 bases lay between the germline ends. The CDR3 has 15 residues. CDR1 is PRHDT, CDR2 FYEKMQ, per germline (reference sequence). In nucleotides, the CDR3 is TGTGCCAGCAGCTTGGCCCTAACAGTGAACACTGAAGCTTTCTTT. As protein: CASSLALTVNTEAFF.

The chain combines TRBV27 with TRBJ2-2; D possibly corresponds to TRBD2 (6 bases). Germline CDR1 MNHEY, CDR2 SMNVEV (reference sequence). Trimming took 6 bases from V and 1 from J, leaving 18 bases between them. The CDR3 totals 17 residues. CDR3 sequence: CASSDLALRGNTGELFF. The CDR3 coding sequence is TGTGCCAGCAGCGATCTTGCTTTGCGGGGGAACACCGGGGAGCTGTTTTTT.

V is TRBV6-1 and J is TRBJ2-4; D not certain. Trimming shortened V by 3 bases and J by 5 bases, and 5 bases separated the two germline ends. The CDR3 spans 12 residues. CDR1 is MNHNS, CDR2 SASEGT, per germline. Written as DNA, the CDR3 is TGTGCCAGCAGTGATCAGGAAAACATTCAGTACTTC. This sequence encodes CASSDQENIQYF.

This sequence joins TRBV11-2 and TRBJ2-1, with 13 bases fitting TRBD2. The CDR3 covers 17 residues. J lost 9 bases, V lost 5 bases, and 13 bases had no gene match. Germline lookup yields CDR1 SGHAT and CDR2 FQNNGV. CDR3 region: CASSPRTSGSLKGEQFF. The CDR3 nucleotides are TGTGCCAGCAGCCCACGGACTAGCGGGAGCCTCAAGGGTGAGCAGTTCTTC. Complete variable domain (other parts from reference TRBV11-2 and TRBJ2-1): EAGVAQSPRYKIIEKRQSVAFWCNPISGHATLYWYQQILGQGPKLLIQFQNNGVVDDSQLPKDRFSAERLKGVDSTLKIQPAKLEDSAVYLCASSPRTSGSLKGEQFFGPGTRLTVL.

The CDR3 region has the DNA TGTGCCAGCAGCCCCTCTCCACAGGGGGCAGAGGGAAACACCATATATTTT. It yields the protein CASSPSPQGAEGNTIYF. The J gene is TRBJ1-3, the V gene TRBV11-2, with 9 positions matching TRBD1. Germline assignment: CDR1 SGHAT and CDR2 FQNNGV. The CDR3 runs 17 residues. Germline trimming cut 5 bases from V and 4 bases from J; bases unmatched to any gene: 12.

The chain uses TRBV18 and TRBJ2-1; no definite D call. The CDR3 has 17 amino acids. Trimming removed 2 bases from V and 2 bases from J, with 16 bases in between. Germline V CDR1 and CDR2: KGHSH, LQKENI. The CDR3 DNA sequence: TGTGCCAGCTCACCAAGGCGAGGTACGGAAACCTACAATGAGCAGTTCTTC. Protein product: CASSPRRGTETYNEQFF.

The rearrangement joins TRBV2 to TRBJ2-1, with D tentatively TRBD1 or TRBD2 (5 bases each). The ends were cut back, 6 bases at V and 7 bases at J, with 13 bases in the middle. The CDR3 loop spans 13 amino acids. The germline gives CDR1 SNHLY, CDR2 FYNNEI. CDR3 region: CASRMGRTNEQFF. CDR3 coding DNA: TGTGCCAGCAGGATGGGACGTACGAATGAGCAGTTCTTC. Based on the CDR3 plus reference TRBV2 and TRBJ2-1, the full variable domain is EPEVTQTPSHQVTQMGQEVILRCVPISNHLYFYWYRQILGQKVEFLVSFYNNEISEKSEIFDDQFSVERPDGSNFTLKIRSTKLEDSAMYFCASRMGRTNEQFFGPGTRLTVL.

This clone was counted a single time. This rearrangement joins TRBV2 to TRBJ2-5; tentative D call: TRBD1 (5 bases). Germline V CDR1 and CDR2: SNHLY, FYNNEI. CDR3 length: 14 residues. V lost 3 bases to trimming and J lost 4 bases, with 12 bases between them. CDR3 sequence (DNA): TGTGCCAGCAGTGAGGTAGGAACAGGAGAGACCCAGTACTTC. This encodes CASSEVGTGETQYF.

This chain links TRBV4-3 with TRBJ2-7; the match to TRBD2 covers 7 bases. The junction had 6 bases not matched to a gene; V was cut back by 0 bases and J by 7 bases. CDR1 is LGHNA and CDR2 is YSLEER in the germline V gene. The CDR3 runs 14 residues. This CDR3 is CASSQDLAVGEQYF. The CDR3 DNA follows: TGCGCCAGCAGCCAAGATCTAGCGGTCGGGGAGCAGTACTTC.

J is TRBJ1-1 and V is TRBV5-5; possible D gene TRBD1, 5 bases. Trimming took off 4 bases at V and 1 base at J, with 20 bases between the two ends. CDR1 and CDR2 (germline): SGHKS, YYEKEE (reference sequence). There are 17 residues in the CDR3. The CDR3 DNA is TGTGCCAGCAGCCCACGTGAGGGCCAGGGAAAGAACACTGAAGCTTTCTTT. This sequence encodes CASSPREGQGKNTEAFF.

The V gene is TRBV2, the J gene TRBJ2-7, with D perhaps TRBD1 (5 bases). The germline V gene encodes CDR1 SNHLY and CDR2 FYNNEI. This CDR3 spans 14 amino acids. V was cut by 0 bases and J by 1 base, with 7 bases left in between. This CDR3 reads CASSEARASYEQYF. The CDR3 nucleotides read TGTGCCAGCAGTGAAGCCAGGGCTTCCTACGAGCAGTACTTC.

The rearrangement links TRBV30 to TRBJ2-1, with 8 bases that match TRBD2. J gave up 0 bases and V 6 bases, and 10 bases lay outside the gene matches. The CDR3 is made up of 16 amino acids. The germline V gene has CDR1 GTSNPN and CDR2 SVGIG (reference sequence). CDR3: CACWDREGISYNEQFF. The DNA of the CDR3 is TGTGCCTGTTGGGACCGGGAGGGGATCTCCTACAATGAGCAGTTCTTC.

The chain combines TRBV3-1 (or the pseudogene TRBV3-2) with TRBJ2-3, with 9 nucleotides matching TRBD2. Germline V lookup: CDR1 LGHDT, CDR2 YNNKEL (reference sequence). With 6 bases clipped from V and 4 bases from J, the junction kept 8 bases outside the gene matches. The CDR3 runs to 15 residues. CDR3 loop: CASSLPSGGSDTQYF. CDR3 sequence (DNA): TGTGCCAGCAGTTTACCCAGCGGGGGGTCAGATACGCAGTATTTT.

This chain connects TRBV4-1 to TRBJ2-1; maybe TRBD2 (5 bases). V was pared by 6 bases and J by 6 bases, with 15 bases between. Germline assignment: CDR1 MGHRA and CDR2 YSYEKL. CDR3 length equals 14 residues. CDR3: CASSSYGKSNEQFF. As DNA, the CDR3 is TGCGCCAGCAGTTCTTACGGGAAATCCAATGAGCAGTTCTTC.

The DNA of the CDR3 is TGCGCCAGCAGTCAATATTTTGCTTTCTTT. Its protein is CASSQYFAFF. V usage is TRBV23-1 and J usage is TRBJ1-1; D is ambiguous. TRBV23-1 is filed as an ORF, its function uncertain. This CDR3 region has 10 residues. V shed 1 base and J shed 11 bases, with 5 bases lying between them.

The rearrangement links TRBV29-1 to TRBJ2-1; 10 bases align to TRBD1. The CDR3 is 14 amino acids. Trimming cost V 4 bases and J 3 bases; bases outside gene matches: 3. Per germline, CDR1 SQVTM and CDR2 ANQGSEA. The CDR3 sequence: CSVVRDRGYNEQFF. The CDR3 DNA follows: TGCAGCGTTGTCCGGGACAGGGGCTACAATGAGCAGTTCTTC.

Points on this clone: Different DNA sequences within this sample yield the same CDR3. The J gene is TRBJ1-2, the V gene TRBV7-2; a possible D gene is TRBD1 (6 bases). This CDR3 has 14 amino acids. Germline V gene sequence: CDR1 SGHTA, CDR2 FQGNSA. V lost 5 bases and J lost 2, with 12 bases in between. CDR3 region: CASSPTTGNYGYTF. CDR3 nucleotides: TGTGCCAGCAGCCCAACGACAGGAAACTATGGCTACACCTTC. The complete variable domain, with remaining parts taken from reference TRBV7-2 and TRBJ1-2, reads GAGVSQSPSNKVTEKGKDVELRCDPISGHTALYWYRQSLGQGLEFLIYFQGNSAPDKSGLPSDRFSAERTGGSVSTLTIQRTQQEDSAVYLCASSPTTGNYGYTFGSGTRLTVV.

The gene calls are TRBV4-1 and TRBJ2-5; 11 bases are shared with TRBD2. The length of the CDR3 is 15 residues. V shed 4 bases and J 1 base; nucleotides not matched to a gene: 2. Germline CDR1 is MGHRA and CDR2 is YSYEKL. The CDR3 region is CASSRLAGRQETQYF. CDR3 bases: TGCGCCAGCAGCCGACTAGCGGGGCGCCAAGAGACCCAGTACTTC.